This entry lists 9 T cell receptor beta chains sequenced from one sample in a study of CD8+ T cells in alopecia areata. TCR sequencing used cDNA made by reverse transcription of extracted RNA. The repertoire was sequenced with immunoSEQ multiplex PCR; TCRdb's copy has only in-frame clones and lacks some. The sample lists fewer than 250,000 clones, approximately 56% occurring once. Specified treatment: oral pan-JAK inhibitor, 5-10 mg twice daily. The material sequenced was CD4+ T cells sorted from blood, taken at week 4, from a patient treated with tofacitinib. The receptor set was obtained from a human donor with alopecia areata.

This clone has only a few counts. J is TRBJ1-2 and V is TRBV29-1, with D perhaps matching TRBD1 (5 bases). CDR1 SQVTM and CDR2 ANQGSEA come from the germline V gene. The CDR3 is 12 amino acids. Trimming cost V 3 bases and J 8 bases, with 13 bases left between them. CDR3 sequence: CSVERRVGGYTF. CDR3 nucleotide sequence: TGCAGCGTTGAGCGCAGGGTGGGCGGCTACACCTTC.

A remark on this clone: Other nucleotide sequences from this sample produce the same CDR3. Here the CDR3 DNA reads TGTGCCTGGAGTGCGGGTAGCGGGGAGCAGTTCTTC. Its protein is CAWSAGSGEQFF. The chain has TRBV30 and TRBJ2-1; the match to TRBD2 covers 7 bases. From germline, CDR1 is GTSNPN and CDR2 SVGIG (reference sequence). The CDR3 runs to 12 residues. Trimming removed 1 base from V and 10 bases from J; junction bases left unmatched: 4.

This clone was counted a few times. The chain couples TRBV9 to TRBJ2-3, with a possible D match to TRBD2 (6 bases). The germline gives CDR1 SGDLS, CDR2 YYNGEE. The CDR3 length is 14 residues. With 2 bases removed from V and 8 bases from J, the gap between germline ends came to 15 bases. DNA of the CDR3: TGTGCCAGCAGCGTGAGGACTACCGGGGGTACGCAGTATTTT. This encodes CASSVRTTGGTQYF.

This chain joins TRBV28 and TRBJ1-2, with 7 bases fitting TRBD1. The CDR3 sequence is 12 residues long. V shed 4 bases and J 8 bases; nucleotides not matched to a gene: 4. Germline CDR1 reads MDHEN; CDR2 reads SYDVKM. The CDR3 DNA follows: TGTGCCAGCAGTTCCCAGGGGGAAGGCTACACCTTC. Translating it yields CASSSQGEGYTF.

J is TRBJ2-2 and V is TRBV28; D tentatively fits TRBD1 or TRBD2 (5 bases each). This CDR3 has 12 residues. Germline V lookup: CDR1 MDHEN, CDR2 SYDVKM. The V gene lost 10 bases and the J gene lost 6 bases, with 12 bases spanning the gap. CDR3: CATGDHPGELFF. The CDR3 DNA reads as TGTGCCACCGGGGACCACCCCGGGGAGCTGTTTTTT.

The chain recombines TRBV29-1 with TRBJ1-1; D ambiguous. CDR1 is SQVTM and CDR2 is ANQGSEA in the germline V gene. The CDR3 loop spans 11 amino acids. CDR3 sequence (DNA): TGCCCGCCGGCGGCGAACACTGAAGCTTTCTTT. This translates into CPPAANTEAFF.

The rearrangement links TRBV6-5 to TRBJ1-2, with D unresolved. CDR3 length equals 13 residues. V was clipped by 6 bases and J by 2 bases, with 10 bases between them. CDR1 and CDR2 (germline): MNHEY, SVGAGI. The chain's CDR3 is CASSKGINYGYTF. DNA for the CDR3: TGTGCCAGCAGCAAGGGAATCAACTATGGCTACACCTTC.

Here the CDR3 reads CASSLESETQYF. The CDR3 nucleotides are TGCGCCAGCAGCTTGGAAAGCGAGACCCAGTACTTC. The J gene is TRBJ2-5, the V gene TRBV5-1, with unresolved D. V dropped 0 bases and J dropped 5 bases, with 5 bases sitting between them. Germline CDR1 and CDR2: SGHRS and YFSETQ. CDR3 length: 12 amino acids. Full variable domain (remainder filled in from reference TRBV5-1 and TRBJ2-5): KAGVTQTPRYLIKTRGQQVTLSCSPISGHRSVSWYQQTPGQGLQFLFEYFSETQRNKGNFPGRFSGRQFSNSRSEMNVSTLELGDSALYLCASSLESETQYFGPGTRLLVL.

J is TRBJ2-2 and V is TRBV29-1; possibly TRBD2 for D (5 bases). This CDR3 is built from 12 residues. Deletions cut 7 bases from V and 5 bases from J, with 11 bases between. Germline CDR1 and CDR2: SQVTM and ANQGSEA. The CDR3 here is CSGGPLTGELFF. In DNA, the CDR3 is TGCAGCGGCGGGCCGCTAACCGGGGAGCTGTTTTTT.